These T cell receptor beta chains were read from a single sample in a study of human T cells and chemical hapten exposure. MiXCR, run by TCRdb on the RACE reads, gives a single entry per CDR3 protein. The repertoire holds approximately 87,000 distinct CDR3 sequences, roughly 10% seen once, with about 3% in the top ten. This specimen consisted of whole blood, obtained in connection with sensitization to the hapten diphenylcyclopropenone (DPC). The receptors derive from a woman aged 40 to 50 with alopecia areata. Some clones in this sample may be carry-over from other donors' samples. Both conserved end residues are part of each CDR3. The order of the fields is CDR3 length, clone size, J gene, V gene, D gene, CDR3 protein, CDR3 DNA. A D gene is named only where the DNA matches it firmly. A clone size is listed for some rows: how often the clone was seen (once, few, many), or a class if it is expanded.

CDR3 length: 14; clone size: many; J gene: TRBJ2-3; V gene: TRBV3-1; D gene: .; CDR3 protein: CASSQGTPPTTQYF; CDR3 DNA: TGTGCCAGCAGCCAAGGGACTCCCCCAACTACGCAGTATTTT
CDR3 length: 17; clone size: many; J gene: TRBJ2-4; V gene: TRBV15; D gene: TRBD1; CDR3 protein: CATSRGLGQGPKNIQYF; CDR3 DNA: TGTGCCACCAGCAGAGGGTTGGGACAGGGCCCCAAAAACATTCAGTACTTC
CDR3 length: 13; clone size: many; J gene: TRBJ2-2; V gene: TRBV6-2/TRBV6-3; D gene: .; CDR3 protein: CASSDWNTGELFF; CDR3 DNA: TGTGCCAGCAGTGACTGGAACACCGGGGAGCTGTTTTTT
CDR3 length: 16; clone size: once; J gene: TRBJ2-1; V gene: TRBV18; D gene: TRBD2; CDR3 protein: CASSPQKRGDSNEQFF; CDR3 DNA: TGTGCCAGCTCACCCCAAAAGCGGGGGGATTCCAATGAGCAGTTCTTC
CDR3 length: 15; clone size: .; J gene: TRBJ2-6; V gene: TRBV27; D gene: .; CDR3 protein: CASSRTGSGANVLTF; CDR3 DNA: TGTGCCAGCAGCAGAACAGGCTCTGGGGCCAACGTCCTGACTTTC
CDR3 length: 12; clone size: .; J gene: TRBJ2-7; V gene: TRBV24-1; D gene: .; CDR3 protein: CATSDTRGQQYF; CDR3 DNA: TGTGCCACCAGTGATACCAGGGGACAGCAGTACTTC
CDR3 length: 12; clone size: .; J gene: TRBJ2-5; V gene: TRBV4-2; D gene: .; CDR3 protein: CASSQIGETQYF; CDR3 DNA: TGTGCCAGCAGCCAGATCGGGGAGACCCAGTACTTC
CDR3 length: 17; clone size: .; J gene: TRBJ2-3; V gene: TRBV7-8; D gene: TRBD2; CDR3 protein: CASSPSSGGTYTDTQYF; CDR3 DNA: TGTGCCAGCAGCCCCTCTAGCGGGGGGACTTACACAGATACGCAGTATTTT
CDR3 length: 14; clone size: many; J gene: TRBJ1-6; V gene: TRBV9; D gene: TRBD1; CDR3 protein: CASSRGTGRSPLHF; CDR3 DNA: TGTGCCAGCAGCCGGGGGACAGGGCGTTCACCCCTCCACTTT
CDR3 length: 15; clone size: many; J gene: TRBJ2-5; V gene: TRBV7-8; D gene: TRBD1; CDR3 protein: CASSFVGTGQETQYF; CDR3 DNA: TGTGCCAGCAGCTTCGTAGGGACAGGGCAAGAGACCCAGTACTTC
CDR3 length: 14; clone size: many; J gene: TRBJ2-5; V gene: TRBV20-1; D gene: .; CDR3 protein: CSAWDSRGQETQYF; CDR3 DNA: TGCAGTGCATGGGATTCTAGGGGGCAAGAGACCCAGTACTTC
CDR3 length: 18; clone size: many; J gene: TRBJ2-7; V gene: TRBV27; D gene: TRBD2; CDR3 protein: CASSFGTSGSGGPREQYF; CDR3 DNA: TGTGCCAGCAGTTTCGGGACTAGCGGGAGCGGCGGACCGAGGGAGCAGTACTTC
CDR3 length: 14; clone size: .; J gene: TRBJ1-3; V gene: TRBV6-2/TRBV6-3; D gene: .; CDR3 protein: CASTLTRSRNTIYF; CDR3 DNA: TGTGCCAGCACCCTCACCCGCTCTAGAAACACCATATATTTT
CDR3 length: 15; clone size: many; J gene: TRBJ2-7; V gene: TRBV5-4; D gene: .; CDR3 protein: CASSPRDRTGYEQYF; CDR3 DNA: TGTGCCAGCAGCCCGCGGGACCGAACCGGCTACGAGCAGTACTTC
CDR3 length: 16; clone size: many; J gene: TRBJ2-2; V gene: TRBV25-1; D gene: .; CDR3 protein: CASSDDYKGNTGELFF; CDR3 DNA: TGTGCCAGCAGTGATGACTACAAGGGGAACACCGGGGAGCTGTTTTTT
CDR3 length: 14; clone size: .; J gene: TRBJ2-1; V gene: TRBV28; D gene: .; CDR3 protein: CATMGTATYNEQFF; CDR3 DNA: TGTGCCACCATGGGGACTGCCACCTACAATGAGCAGTTCTTC
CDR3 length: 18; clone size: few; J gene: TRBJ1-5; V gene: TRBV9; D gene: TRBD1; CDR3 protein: CASSAVTGTGYSNQPQHF; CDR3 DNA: TGTGCCAGCAGCGCCGTGACAGGGACCGGTTATAGCAATCAGCCCCAGCATTTT
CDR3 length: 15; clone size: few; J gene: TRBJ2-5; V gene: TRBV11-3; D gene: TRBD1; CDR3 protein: CASSPGQASLETQYF; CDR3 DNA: TGTGCCAGCAGCCCTGGACAGGCGAGTTTAGAGACCCAGTACTTC
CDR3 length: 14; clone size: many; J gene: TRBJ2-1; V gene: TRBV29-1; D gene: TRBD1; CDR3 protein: CSLNTGGATNEQFF; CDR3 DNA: TGCAGCCTGAATACAGGGGGCGCGACGAATGAGCAGTTCTTC
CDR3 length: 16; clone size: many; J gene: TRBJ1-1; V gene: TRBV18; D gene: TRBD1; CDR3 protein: CASSRDTGGPNTEAFF; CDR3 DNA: TGTGCCAGCTCGCGAGATACAGGGGGTCCGAACACTGAAGCTTTCTTT
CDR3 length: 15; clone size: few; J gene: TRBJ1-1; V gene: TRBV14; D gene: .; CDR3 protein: CASSQTGGASTEAFF; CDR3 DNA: TGTGCCAGCAGCCAGACGGGGGGGGCGAGCACTGAAGCTTTCTTT
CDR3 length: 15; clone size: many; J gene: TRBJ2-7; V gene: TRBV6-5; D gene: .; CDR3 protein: CASSYVTGTSYEQYF; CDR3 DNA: TGTGCCAGCAGTTACGTAACGGGGACCTCCTACGAGCAGTACTTC
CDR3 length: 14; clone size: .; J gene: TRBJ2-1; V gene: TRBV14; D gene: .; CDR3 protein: CASSWVGGVNEQFF; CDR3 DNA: TGTGCCAGCAGCTGGGTTGGCGGCGTCAATGAGCAGTTCTTC
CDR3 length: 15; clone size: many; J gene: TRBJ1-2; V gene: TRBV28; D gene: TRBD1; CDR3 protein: CASSFTGQGNYGYTF; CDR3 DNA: TGTGCCAGCAGTTTTACGGGACAGGGTAACTATGGCTACACCTTC
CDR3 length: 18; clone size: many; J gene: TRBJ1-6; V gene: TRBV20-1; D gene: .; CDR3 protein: CSARDLQAGSSYNSPLHF; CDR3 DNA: TGCAGTGCTAGAGATCTGCAGGCAGGCAGCTCCTATAATTCACCCCTCCACTTT
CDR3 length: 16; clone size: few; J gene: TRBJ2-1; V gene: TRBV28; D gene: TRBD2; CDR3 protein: CASSLFGGSSYNEQFF; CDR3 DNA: TGTGCCAGCAGTTTATTCGGCGGGAGCTCCTACAATGAGCAGTTCTTC
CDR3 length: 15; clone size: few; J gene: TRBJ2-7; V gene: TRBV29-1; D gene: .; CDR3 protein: CSVVVGQRGGYEQYF; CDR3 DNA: TGCAGCGTTGTTGTGGGACAGCGCGGGGGCTACGAGCAGTACTTC
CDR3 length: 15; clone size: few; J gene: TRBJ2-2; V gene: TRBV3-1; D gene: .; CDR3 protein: CASSQVQGSVGELFF; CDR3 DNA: TGTGCCAGCAGCCAAGTCCAGGGTAGCGTCGGGGAGCTGTTTTTT
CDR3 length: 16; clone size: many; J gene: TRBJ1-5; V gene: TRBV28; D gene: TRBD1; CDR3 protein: CASSVRDRGLNQPQHF; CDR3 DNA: TGTGCCAGCAGTGTCCGGGACAGGGGGCTCAATCAGCCCCAGCATTTT
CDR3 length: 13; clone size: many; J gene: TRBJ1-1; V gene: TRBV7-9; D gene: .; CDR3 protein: CASSYSGNTEAFF; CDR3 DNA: TGTGCCAGCAGCTACTCAGGGAACACTGAAGCTTTCTTT
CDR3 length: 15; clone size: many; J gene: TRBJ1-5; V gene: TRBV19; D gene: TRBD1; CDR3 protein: CASSTGDRNNQPQHF; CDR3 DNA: TGTGCCAGTAGTACAGGGGACAGAAATAATCAGCCCCAGCATTTT
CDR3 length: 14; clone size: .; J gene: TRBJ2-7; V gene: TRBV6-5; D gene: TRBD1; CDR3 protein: CASSLQGTPYEQYF; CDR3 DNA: TGTGCCAGCAGTTTACAGGGGACCCCCTACGAGCAGTACTTC
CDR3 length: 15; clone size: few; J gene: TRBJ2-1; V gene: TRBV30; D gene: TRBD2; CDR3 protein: CAWSVRSGRWGEQFF; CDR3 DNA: TGTGCCTGGAGTGTACGTAGCGGGAGGTGGGGTGAGCAGTTCTTC
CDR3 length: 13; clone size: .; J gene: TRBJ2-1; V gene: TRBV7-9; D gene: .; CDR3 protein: CASSAGTYNEQFF; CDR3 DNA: TGTGCCAGCAGCGCCGGGACATACAATGAGCAGTTCTTC
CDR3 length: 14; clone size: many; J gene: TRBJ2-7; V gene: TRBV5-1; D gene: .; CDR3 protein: CASSRTASSYEQYF; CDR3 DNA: TGCGCCAGCAGCCGAACAGCCAGCTCCTACGAGCAGTACTTC
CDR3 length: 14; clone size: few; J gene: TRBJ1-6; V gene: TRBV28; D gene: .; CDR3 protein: CASSLGGYNSPLHF; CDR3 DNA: TGTGCCAGCAGCCTAGGGGGTTATAATTCACCCCTCCACTTT
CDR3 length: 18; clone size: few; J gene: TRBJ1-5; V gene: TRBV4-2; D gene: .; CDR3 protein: CASSQGGDPRGGGQPQHF; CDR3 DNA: TGTGCCAGCAGCCAAGGAGGGGATCCGAGGGGAGGAGGGCAGCCCCAGCATTTT
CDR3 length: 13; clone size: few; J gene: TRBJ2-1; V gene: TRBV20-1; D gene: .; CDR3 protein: CSARDRRGAGQFF; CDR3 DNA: TGCAGTGCTAGAGATAGGCGGGGCGCAGGGCAGTTCTTC
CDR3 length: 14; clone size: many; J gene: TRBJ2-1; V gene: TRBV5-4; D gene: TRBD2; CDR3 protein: CASSLGLAGDEQFF; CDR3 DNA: TGTGCCAGCAGCTTGGGACTAGCGGGAGACGAGCAGTTCTTC
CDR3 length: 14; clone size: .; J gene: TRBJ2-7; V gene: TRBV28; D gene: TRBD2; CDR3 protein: CASRTSGRYYEQYF; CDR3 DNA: TGTGCCAGCAGGACTAGCGGGCGCTACTACGAGCAGTACTTC
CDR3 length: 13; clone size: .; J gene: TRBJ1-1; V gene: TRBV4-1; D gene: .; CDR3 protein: CASSQDGWTEAFF; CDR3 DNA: TGCGCCAGCAGCCAAGACGGCTGGACTGAAGCTTTCTTT
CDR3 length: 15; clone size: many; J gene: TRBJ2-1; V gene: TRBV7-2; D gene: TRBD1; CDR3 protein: CASSSSRDRVDEQFF; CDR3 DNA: TGTGCCAGCAGCTCGTCCCGGGACAGGGTCGATGAGCAGTTCTTC
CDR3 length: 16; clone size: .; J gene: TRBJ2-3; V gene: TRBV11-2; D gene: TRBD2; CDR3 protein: CASSSPSGRVTDTQYF; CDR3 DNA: TGTGCCAGCAGCTCGCCTAGCGGGAGGGTCACAGATACGCAGTATTTT
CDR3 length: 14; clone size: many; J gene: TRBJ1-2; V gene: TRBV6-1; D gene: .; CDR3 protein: CASSEGTAGYGYTF; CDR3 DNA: TGTGCCAGCAGTGAAGGGACAGCCGGCTATGGCTACACCTTC
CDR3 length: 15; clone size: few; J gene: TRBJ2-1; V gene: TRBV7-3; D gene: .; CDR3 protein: CASSPRHPSYNEQFF; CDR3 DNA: TGTGCCAGCAGCCCCCGTCACCCCTCCTACAATGAGCAGTTCTTC
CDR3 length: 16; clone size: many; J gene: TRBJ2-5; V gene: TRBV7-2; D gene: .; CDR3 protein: CASVRGTQGVQETQYF; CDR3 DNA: TGTGCCAGCGTAAGGGGAACACAGGGCGTCCAAGAGACCCAGTACTTC
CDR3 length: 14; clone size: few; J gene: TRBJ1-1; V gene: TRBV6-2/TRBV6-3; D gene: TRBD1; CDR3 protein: CASRPRGLNTEAFF; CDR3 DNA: TGTGCCAGCAGACCCAGGGGGCTAAACACTGAAGCTTTCTTT
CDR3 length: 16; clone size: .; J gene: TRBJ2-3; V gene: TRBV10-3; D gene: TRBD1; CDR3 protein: CAISEGQGASTDTQYF; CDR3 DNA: TGTGCCATCAGTGAGGGACAGGGGGCAAGCACAGATACGCAGTATTTT
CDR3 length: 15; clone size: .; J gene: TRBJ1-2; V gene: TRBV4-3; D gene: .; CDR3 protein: CASSQEFALNYGYTF; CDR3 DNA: TGCGCCAGCAGCCAAGAATTTGCCCTGAACTATGGCTACACCTTC